The 9 T cell receptor beta chains listed next were all sequenced from one sample in a study of graft-versus-host responses after intestinal transplantation. This table comes from immunoSEQ multiplex PCR, and its TCRdb copy is limited to in-frame clones, with some not included. The sample has around 96,000 clones; over 75% are singletons. The material was PBMCs, obtained roughly 68 weeks after intestinal transplant. The receptors derive from a human patient who received an intestinal transplant, so some T cells may come from the graft donor.

CDR3 sequence: CASSQVPGVEQYF. CDR3 nucleotides: TGCGCCAGCAGCCAAGTCCCCGGGGTGGAGCAGTACTTC. The V and J genes are TRBV4-1 and TRBJ2-7; possibly TRBD2 for D (5 bases). Trimming shortened V by 1 base and J by 7 bases, and 11 bases separated the two germline ends. The CDR3 runs 13 residues. The germline gives CDR1 MGHRA, CDR2 YSYEKL.

This chain links TRBV7-6 with TRBJ1-3, with 7 bases lining up with TRBD1. V dropped 1 base and J dropped 0; count of bases not matched to a gene: 6. CDR3 length: 17 amino acids. The V gene's germline CDR1 is SGHVS and CDR2 FNYEAQ. CDR3 loop: CASSLGVGTASGNTIYF. The CDR3 nucleotides are TGTGCCAGCAGCTTAGGGGTAGGGACAGCCTCTGGAAACACCATATATTTT.

V is TRBV5-5 and J is TRBJ1-2; 9 bases are a match to TRBD1. This CDR3 region has 17 residues. Germline CDR1 is SGHKS and CDR2 is YYEKEE (reference sequence). V dropped 3 bases and J dropped 3; count of bases not matched to a gene: 12. Here the CDR3 reads CASSSSHTGGVDYGYTF. CDR3 nucleotide sequence: TGTGCCAGCAGCTCGAGCCATACAGGGGGCGTCGACTATGGCTACACCTTC.

This chain uses TRBV21-1 with TRBJ2-7; the table names TRBD1, a call not compared with the DNA. TRBV21-1 is an annotated pseudogene. The length of the CDR3 is 15 residues. The CDR3 loop is CASSKGLTDFLEQYF. CDR3 nucleotide sequence: TGTGCCAGCAGCAAAGGGCTGACAGACTTTCTCGAGCAGTACTTC.

The V call is TRBV7-6, the J call TRBJ2-1; tentatively, D is TRBD1 or TRBD2 (5 bases each). CDR1 and CDR2 (germline): SGHVS, FNYEAQ. Trimming stripped 5 bases from V and 2 bases from J, with 13 bases between. CDR3 size: 15 residues. The CDR3 loop reads CASSPQSGPYNEQFF. Here the CDR3 DNA reads TGTGCCAGCAGCCCACAATCGGGGCCCTACAATGAGCAGTTCTTC.

CDR3 DNA: TGTGCCACCAGCAGAGATCTCGTGGCCAACCAAGCTTTCTTT. As protein: CATSRDLVANQAFF. The V and J genes are TRBV15 and TRBJ1-1, with D uncertain. Germline V gives CDR1 LNHNV, CDR2 YYDKDF (reference sequence). CDR3 size: 14 residues. Trimming left V 0 bases short and J 9 bases short, with 14 bases between.

There are a few counts of this clone. The gene calls are TRBV6-6 and TRBJ1-6, with 7 positions matching TRBD1. Germline V CDR1 and CDR2: MNHNY, SVGAGI (reference sequence). This CDR3 comprises 14 residues. J gave up 0 bases and V 10 bases, and 3 bases lay outside the gene matches. In nucleotides, the CDR3 is TGTGCCATCCGGGACAGCTCCTATAATTCACCCCTCCACTTT. It codes for CAIRDSSYNSPLHF.

This chain joins TRBV5-1 and TRBJ1-2, with D perhaps TRBD1 (5 bases). CDR1 is SGHRS and CDR2 is YFSETQ in the germline V gene. The V end was cut by 0 bases, the J end by 0 bases, with 15 bases between. CDR3 size: 17 residues. This CDR3 reads CASSLAGPPSPNYGYTF. The CDR3 region has the DNA TGCGCCAGCAGCTTGGCGGGACCTCCAAGTCCTAACTATGGCTACACCTTC.

This clone is a singleton in its sample. V is TRBV6-8 and J is TRBJ1-4; the D gene is possibly TRBD1 (5 bases). This CDR3 region has 15 residues. The germline V gene encodes CDR1 MNHGY and CDR2 SAAAGT. V lost 4 bases, J lost 5 bases, and 14 bases lay in between. The CDR3 sequence is CASSWCQGHNEKLFF. In DNA form, the CDR3 reads TGTGCCAGCAGTTGGTGTCAGGGCCACAATGAAAAACTGTTTTTT.